This is a list of T cell receptor beta chains from one sample in a study of identical twins. TCRdb re-called the 5' RACE reads with MiXCR, one entry per CDR3 protein. Altogether just under 550,000 distinct CDR3 sequences are present, around 15% being singletons, with the ten largest covering more than 0.4%. This sample was shared with a second study, whose subject was yellow fever vaccine responses in identical twins.

The sample taken for sequencing was CD4+ T cells sorted from blood. Receptors were obtained from a woman in her late teens or twenties in good health. Each CDR3 is given with its conserved first and last residue. A D gene is named only where the DNA matches it firmly. Not all rows give a size; the values are once, few, many and, for expanded clones, a class.

clone size: -
V gene: TRBV9
J gene: TRBJ1-5
D gene: -
CDR3 protein: CASSPQQGGIGQPQHF
CDR3 DNA: TGTGCCAGCAGCCCCCAACAAGGGGGGATCGGTCAGCCCCAGCATTTT

clone size: many
V gene: TRBV27
J gene: TRBJ2-3
D gene: TRBD2
CDR3 protein: CASRQGTSGSYDTQYF
CDR3 DNA: TGTGCCAGCAGGCAGGGGACTAGCGGGAGTTACGATACGCAGTATTTT

clone size: -
V gene: TRBV28
J gene: TRBJ2-3
D gene: TRBD2
CDR3 protein: CASSPRLAGGRGTDTQYF
CDR3 DNA: TGTGCCAGCAGTCCCCGACTAGCGGGAGGACGGGGCACAGATACGCAGTATTTT

clone size: -
V gene: TRBV10-3
J gene: TRBJ2-7
D gene: -
CDR3 protein: CAIRRGGDEQYF
CDR3 DNA: TGTGCCATCCGCCGTGGAGGTGATGAGCAGTACTTC

clone size: -
V gene: TRBV19
J gene: TRBJ1-1
D gene: -
CDR3 protein: CASRSRAMRDTEAFF
CDR3 DNA: TGTGCCAGTAGATCCCGCGCCATGCGGGACACTGAAGCTTTCTTT

clone size: -
V gene: TRBV6-5
J gene: TRBJ2-7
D gene: TRBD2
CDR3 protein: CASSYTVYSGSSEQYF
CDR3 DNA: TGTGCCAGCAGTTATACAGTTTATAGCGGGAGTTCCGAGCAGTACTTC

clone size: few
V gene: TRBV5-1
J gene: TRBJ1-1
D gene: -
CDR3 protein: CASSPFDTNTEAFF
CDR3 DNA: TGCGCCAGCAGCCCATTCGATACAAACACTGAAGCTTTCTTT

clone size: -
V gene: TRBV20-1
J gene: TRBJ2-7
D gene: TRBD2
CDR3 protein: CSASTAAGGHYEQYF
CDR3 DNA: TGCAGTGCTAGCACTGCAGCGGGAGGGCACTACGAGCAGTACTTC

clone size: -
V gene: TRBV28
J gene: TRBJ2-5
D gene: TRBD2
CDR3 protein: CASSPGLTSGEKTQYF
CDR3 DNA: TGTGCCAGCAGTCCAGGCCTGACTAGCGGGGAAAAGACCCAGTACTTC

clone size: few
V gene: TRBV20-1
J gene: TRBJ2-5
D gene: -
CDR3 protein: CSARVTGLTGGTQYF
CDR3 DNA: TGCAGTGCTAGAGTAACGGGACTAACAGGGGGGACCCAGTACTTC

clone size: -
V gene: TRBV3-1
J gene: TRBJ1-2
D gene: -
CDR3 protein: CASSQGQGVYGYTF
CDR3 DNA: TGTGCCAGCAGCCAAGGTCAGGGAGTCTATGGCTACACCTTC

clone size: -
V gene: TRBV5-1
J gene: TRBJ1-4
D gene: TRBD1
CDR3 protein: CASSFSGTGGINEKLFF
CDR3 DNA: TGCGCCAGCAGCTTCTCAGGGACAGGGGGGATAAATGAAAAACTGTTTTTT

clone size: -
V gene: TRBV20-1
J gene: TRBJ2-2
D gene: -
CDR3 protein: CSARGQQNTGELFF
CDR3 DNA: TGCAGTGCTAGAGGCCAGCAGAACACCGGGGAGCTGTTTTTT

clone size: -
V gene: TRBV24-1
J gene: TRBJ2-3
D gene: TRBD2
CDR3 protein: CATSNRLAGLADTQYF
CDR3 DNA: TGTGCCACCTCAAATAGGCTAGCGGGACTTGCAGATACGCAGTATTTT

clone size: few
V gene: TRBV6-5
J gene: TRBJ1-4
D gene: -
CDR3 protein: CASSYSKGEKLFF
CDR3 DNA: TGTGCCAGCAGTTACTCGAAGGGTGAAAAACTGTTTTTT

clone size: -
V gene: TRBV19
J gene: TRBJ1-5
D gene: -
CDR3 protein: CASSIDLGAQPQHF
CDR3 DNA: TGTGCCAGTAGTATAGATCTGGGGGCTCAGCCCCAGCATTTT

clone size: few
V gene: TRBV3-1
J gene: TRBJ1-6
D gene: -
CDR3 protein: CASSRVGNNSPLHF
CDR3 DNA: TGTGCCAGCAGCAGGGTAGGGAATAATTCACCCCTCCACTTT

clone size: -
V gene: TRBV2
J gene: TRBJ1-2
D gene: TRBD1
CDR3 protein: CASRTGTGDYTF
CDR3 DNA: TGTGCCAGCAGAACCGGGACAGGGGACTACACCTTC

clone size: -
V gene: TRBV28
J gene: TRBJ2-1
D gene: -
CDR3 protein: CASSTFGVISYNEQFF
CDR3 DNA: TGTGCCAGCAGTACTTTTGGGGTGATCTCCTACAATGAGCAGTTCTTC

clone size: -
V gene: TRBV20-1
J gene: TRBJ2-3
D gene: -
CDR3 protein: CSARDRLVGTDTQYF
CDR3 DNA: TGCAGTGCTAGAGATCGGCTAGTGGGGACAGATACGCAGTATTTT

clone size: -
V gene: TRBV12-3/TRBV12-4
J gene: TRBJ1-1
D gene: TRBD1
CDR3 protein: CASSQGASEAFF
CDR3 DNA: TGTGCCAGCAGCCAGGGGGCCTCTGAAGCTTTCTTT

clone size: -
V gene: TRBV7-2
J gene: TRBJ1-4
D gene: -
CDR3 protein: CASSLDRSNEKLFF
CDR3 DNA: TGTGCCAGCAGCTTAGATCGGTCTAATGAAAAACTGTTTTTT

clone size: few
V gene: TRBV7-2
J gene: TRBJ2-3
D gene: TRBD2
CDR3 protein: CASSKRLAGSTDTQYF
CDR3 DNA: TGTGCCAGCAGCAAACGACTAGCGGGAAGCACAGATACGCAGTATTTT

clone size: -
V gene: TRBV14
J gene: TRBJ2-1
D gene: TRBD2
CDR3 protein: CASSPLAGGPTYNEQFF
CDR3 DNA: TGTGCCAGCAGCCCGCTAGCGGGAGGGCCAACCTACAATGAGCAGTTCTTC

clone size: few
V gene: TRBV5-1
J gene: TRBJ2-6
D gene: -
CDR3 protein: CASSPSPGVGANVLTF
CDR3 DNA: TGCGCCAGCAGCCCTTCCCCAGGGGTTGGGGCCAACGTCCTGACTTTC

clone size: -
V gene: TRBV29-1
J gene: TRBJ2-3
D gene: -
CDR3 protein: CSVDRQFEELSDTQYF
CDR3 DNA: TGCAGCGTTGATCGACAATTTGAGGAGTTATCGGATACGCAGTATTTT

clone size: -
V gene: TRBV14
J gene: TRBJ1-2
D gene: -
CDR3 protein: CASSPRAGSNYGYTF
CDR3 DNA: TGTGCCAGCAGCCCAAGAGCAGGGTCTAACTATGGCTACACCTTC

clone size: -
V gene: TRBV12-3/TRBV12-4
J gene: TRBJ1-1
D gene: -
CDR3 protein: CASSYRSTEAFF
CDR3 DNA: TGTGCCAGCAGCTACCGGAGCACTGAAGCTTTCTTT

clone size: -
V gene: TRBV29-1
J gene: TRBJ2-3
D gene: TRBD2
CDR3 protein: CSDLREGSTDTQYF
CDR3 DNA: TGCAGCGACCTGCGGGAGGGGAGCACAGATACGCAGTATTTT

clone size: -
V gene: TRBV10-3
J gene: TRBJ2-7
D gene: -
CDR3 protein: CAISESTVLQLDSYEQYF
CDR3 DNA: TGTGCCATCAGTGAGTCGACGGTTTTGCAACTAGACAGTTACGAGCAGTACTTC

clone size: few
V gene: TRBV28
J gene: TRBJ1-1
D gene: -
CDR3 protein: CASSLMTGLNTEAFF
CDR3 DNA: TGTGCCAGCAGTTTAATGACCGGCTTGAACACTGAAGCTTTCTTT

clone size: -
V gene: TRBV10-2
J gene: TRBJ2-1
D gene: -
CDR3 protein: CASSVLPGTPSEQFF
CDR3 DNA: TGCGCCAGCAGTGTCCTCCCCGGGACACCTAGCGAGCAGTTCTTC

clone size: -
V gene: TRBV14
J gene: TRBJ1-4
D gene: -
CDR3 protein: CASSQVWGNEKLFF
CDR3 DNA: TGTGCCAGCAGCCAAGTTTGGGGGAATGAAAAACTGTTTTTT

clone size: -
V gene: TRBV10-3
J gene: TRBJ2-2
D gene: TRBD1
CDR3 protein: CAISEGQGNAGELFF
CDR3 DNA: TGTGCCATCAGTGAGGGACAGGGAAACGCCGGGGAGCTGTTTTTT

clone size: few
V gene: TRBV20-1
J gene: TRBJ2-7
D gene: -
CDR3 protein: CSARVQGQGRFYEQYF
CDR3 DNA: TGCAGTGCTAGAGTGCAAGGGCAGGGACGTTTCTACGAGCAGTACTTC

clone size: -
V gene: TRBV7-8
J gene: TRBJ2-1
D gene: -
CDR3 protein: CASSFSGGVEQFF
CDR3 DNA: TGTGCCAGCAGCTTCTCTGGAGGGGTTGAGCAGTTCTTC

clone size: few
V gene: TRBV7-9
J gene: TRBJ2-5
D gene: TRBD1
CDR3 protein: CASSKGQGVRQETQYF
CDR3 DNA: TGTGCCAGCAGCAAGGGACAGGGGGTCCGTCAAGAGACCCAGTACTTC

clone size: few
V gene: TRBV27
J gene: TRBJ2-1
D gene: -
CDR3 protein: CASSFQDSTGYNEQFF
CDR3 DNA: TGTGCCAGCAGTTTTCAGGACAGCACAGGCTACAATGAGCAGTTCTTC

clone size: few
V gene: TRBV6-2/TRBV6-3
J gene: TRBJ2-5
D gene: -
CDR3 protein: CASSYPPDTQYF
CDR3 DNA: TGTGCCAGCAGTTACCCGCCCGACACCCAGTACTTC

clone size: few
V gene: TRBV12-3/TRBV12-4
J gene: TRBJ2-3
D gene: TRBD2
CDR3 protein: CASQKREFRDTQYF
CDR3 DNA: TGTGCCAGCCAAAAGCGGGAGTTCAGGGATACGCAGTATTTT

clone size: few
V gene: TRBV28
J gene: TRBJ2-2
D gene: -
CDR3 protein: CASLTAATGTGELFF
CDR3 DNA: TGTGCCAGCCTCACCGCGGCCACGGGTACCGGGGAGCTGTTTTTT

clone size: -
V gene: TRBV29-1
J gene: TRBJ1-1
D gene: -
CDR3 protein: CSVRDNTEAFF
CDR3 DNA: TGCAGCGTTCGGGATAACACTGAAGCTTTCTTT

clone size: -
V gene: TRBV20-1
J gene: TRBJ2-7
D gene: -
CDR3 protein: CSARDLAVNPYEQYF
CDR3 DNA: TGCAGTGCTAGAGATCTAGCCGTAAACCCCTACGAGCAGTACTTC

clone size: -
V gene: TRBV11-2
J gene: TRBJ2-3
D gene: TRBD1
CDR3 protein: CASSLVGQYTDTQYF
CDR3 DNA: TGTGCCAGCAGCTTAGTGGGACAGTACACAGATACGCAGTATTTT

clone size: -
V gene: TRBV6-1
J gene: TRBJ2-2
D gene: -
CDR3 protein: CASWGGLNTGELFF
CDR3 DNA: TGTGCCAGCTGGGGTGGGTTGAACACCGGGGAGCTGTTTTTT

clone size: few
V gene: TRBV20-1
J gene: TRBJ2-1
D gene: TRBD2
CDR3 protein: CSATRRGSGGFNHEQFF
CDR3 DNA: TGCAGTGCTACCCGCCGGGGGTCGGGAGGTTTTAATCATGAGCAGTTCTTC

clone size: -
V gene: TRBV4-1
J gene: TRBJ2-3
D gene: -
CDR3 protein: CASSPSSGKWDTQYF
CDR3 DNA: TGCGCCAGCAGCCCCTCGAGTGGGAAGTGGGATACGCAGTATTTT

clone size: -
V gene: TRBV24-1
J gene: TRBJ2-3
D gene: TRBD1
CDR3 protein: CATSDSGTGKDTQYF
CDR3 DNA: TGTGCCACCAGTGATTCCGGGACAGGGAAAGATACGCAGTATTTT

clone size: few
V gene: TRBV18
J gene: TRBJ2-2
D gene: -
CDR3 protein: CASSPGRENTGELFF
CDR3 DNA: TGTGCCAGCTCACCGGGACGGGAGAACACCGGGGAGCTGTTTTTT

clone size: -
V gene: TRBV20-1
J gene: TRBJ1-4
D gene: -
CDR3 protein: CSARDGATRGEKLFF
CDR3 DNA: TGCAGTGCTAGAGATGGGGCAACTCGGGGTGAAAAACTGTTTTTT

clone size: -
V gene: TRBV6-5
J gene: TRBJ1-2
D gene: TRBD1
CDR3 protein: CASSYSGQGGSNYGYTF
CDR3 DNA: TGTGCCAGCAGTTACTCGGGACAGGGGGGATCGAACTATGGCTACACCTTC